The 13 T cell receptor beta chains in this list originate from one sample, sequenced in a study of cytotoxic CD8 clonotypes in ibrutinib-treated CLL. Produced via immunoSEQ multiplex PCR; TCRdb's table is partial and in-frame only. The table lists approximately 210,000 clones, 55% to 85% of them singletons. The sample was PBMCs, taken after 24 months of ibrutinib treatment. The source of these receptors is a human donor with chronic lymphocytic leukemia.

This chain connects TRBV5-1 to TRBJ2-5; 9 nucleotides line up with TRBD2. Germline V gene data show CDR1 as SGHRS and CDR2 as YFSETQ. This CDR3 contains 15 residues. Trimming took 3 bases from V and 4 from J; bases not matched to a gene: 7. The CDR3 DNA sequence: TGCGCCAGCAGCTCTAGCGGGACGTTGGGAGAGACCCAGTACTTC. Translation: CASSSSGTLGETQYF. Combining the CDR3 with reference TRBV5-1 and TRBJ2-5 gives the whole variable domain KAGVTQTPRYLIKTRGQQVTLSCSPISGHRSVSWYQQTPGQGLQFLFEYFSETQRNKGNFPGRFSGRQFSNSRSEMNVSTLELGDSALYLCASSSSGTLGETQYFGPGTRLLVL.

The chain employs TRBV6-6 and TRBJ1-1; weak D call: TRBD1 (5 bases). The CDR3 length is 12 residues. Germline-derived CDR1 and CDR2 are MNHNY and SVGAGI (reference sequence). V dropped 3 bases and J dropped 8 bases, with 10 bases sitting between them. The CDR3 region has the DNA TGTGCCAGCAGTTATTTTGACAGCGAAGCTTTCTTT. Translated: CASSYFDSEAFF.

The rearrangement links TRBV7-2 to TRBJ2-3; a possible D gene is TRBD2 (6 bases). CDR3 length equals 14 residues. The germline V and J ends were trimmed by 5 bases and 9 bases, with 18 bases remaining between them. Per germline, CDR1 SGHTA and CDR2 FQGNSA. CDR3 coding DNA: TGTGCCAGCAGCCCCGTGCGGGGCGGTCAAACGCAGTATTTT. Its translation is CASSPVRGGQTQYF.

The chain uses TRBV9 and TRBJ2-1, with unresolved D. The germline V and J ends were trimmed by 0 bases and 9 bases, with 13 bases remaining between them. CDR1 and CDR2 (germline): SGDLS, YYNGEE. This CDR3 is built from 14 residues. The CDR3 protein is CASSVEGQLGEQFF. The CDR3 DNA is TGTGCCAGCAGCGTAGAAGGCCAGTTGGGTGAGCAGTTCTTC.

Only a few counts were recorded for this clone. The rearrangement links TRBV11-2 to TRBJ2-5; no firm D call. CDR3 length equals 13 residues. Trimming pared 1 base from V and 5 bases from J, leaving 8 bases between. Germline V gene data show CDR1 as SGHAT and CDR2 as FQNNGV. Written as DNA, the CDR3 is TGTGCCAGCAGCTTAGGTCTACAGGAGACCCAGTACTTC. Translating it yields CASSLGLQETQYF.

J is TRBJ2-7 and V is TRBV5-1; the match to TRBD2 covers 9 bases. V was pared by 4 bases and J by 2 bases, with 4 bases of the junction left unmatched. This CDR3 has 14 amino acids. The germline V gene encodes CDR1 SGHRS and CDR2 YFSETQ. DNA for the CDR3: TGCGCCAGCAGCAGGACTAGCGACCCCTACGAGCAGTACTTC. It codes for CASSRTSDPYEQYF.

The rearrangement joins TRBV14 to TRBJ1-5, with D uncertain. The V end was cut by 0 bases, the J end by 9 bases, with 9 bases between. The CDR3 has 13 residues. Germline V gene data show CDR1 as SGHDN and CDR2 as FVKESK. The CDR3 DNA reads as TGTGCCAGCAGCCAAGACCGCGCGGGGCCCCAGCATTTT. Translation: CASSQDRAGPQHF.

The CDR3 DNA sequence: TGTGCCAGCAGGGAGATTAGCTCCTACGAGCAGTACTTC. Its translation is CASREISSYEQYF. The chain has TRBV2 and TRBJ2-7, with unresolved D. Trimming pared 6 bases from V and 0 bases from J, leaving 9 bases between. CDR1 and CDR2 (germline): SNHLY, FYNNEI. This CDR3 region has 13 residues. The variable domain in full, completed from reference TRBV2 and TRBJ2-7, reads EPEVTQTPSHQVTQMGQEVILRCVPISNHLYFYWYRQILGQKVEFLVSFYNNEISEKSEIFDDQFSVERPDGSNFTLKIRSTKLEDSAMYFCASREISSYEQYFGPGTRLTVT.

This clone came up once. J is TRBJ1-5 and V is TRBV7-2; D might be TRBD1 (5 bases). From germline, CDR1 is SGHTA and CDR2 FQGNSA. V lost 1 base, J lost 3 bases, and 10 bases lay in between. This CDR3 is built from 15 residues. The CDR3 DNA is TGTGCCAGCAGCTTAGTCCGGGGGAACAATCAGCCCCAGCATTTT. It encodes CASSLVRGNNQPQHF.

V usage is TRBV18 and J usage is TRBJ1-1; no reliable D call. V was shortened by 3 bases and J by 0 bases, with 11 bases between the two germline ends. The CDR3 extends over 15 amino acids. Germline assignment: CDR1 KGHSH and CDR2 LQKENI. CDR3 sequence reads: CASSPDTSMNTEAFF. Here the CDR3 DNA reads TGTGCCAGCTCACCCGACACGTCAATGAACACTGAAGCTTTCTTT.

The chain links TRBV9 to TRBJ2-2; TRBD2 matches at 14 bases. The CDR3 contains 18 residues. Per germline, CDR1 SGDLS and CDR2 YYNGEE. After removal of 0 bases from V and 6 bases from J, the junction contained 7 bases not matched to a gene. For the CDR3, the DNA is TGTGCCAGCAGCGTAGGACTAGCGGGAGGGCCGTTTGCCGGGGAGCTGTTTTTT. It encodes CASSVGLAGGPFAGELFF.

To note about this clone: At one end, the junction sequence differs from germline, possibly due to a read error. This rearrangement joins TRBV7-7 to TRBJ1-5; 9 nucleotides align to TRBD1. Germline V gene data show CDR1 as SSHAT and CDR2 as FNYEAQ (reference sequence). CDR3 length equals 15 residues. DNA of the CDR3: TGTGCTAGCAGCTTAGGGGACAGGGATAGTCAGCCCCAGCATTTT. This gives the protein CASSLGDRDSQPQHF.

This clone has more than one count but fewer than ten. The chain recombines TRBV6-1 with TRBJ2-7; no reliable D call. The ends were cut back, 7 bases at V and 5 bases at J, with 9 bases in the middle. In germline, CDR1 is MNHNS, CDR2 SASEGT. The CDR3 runs 11 residues. The CDR3 DNA is TGTGCCAGCAAAGGCGGAGACGAGCAGTACTTC. Protein sequence: CASKGGDEQYF.